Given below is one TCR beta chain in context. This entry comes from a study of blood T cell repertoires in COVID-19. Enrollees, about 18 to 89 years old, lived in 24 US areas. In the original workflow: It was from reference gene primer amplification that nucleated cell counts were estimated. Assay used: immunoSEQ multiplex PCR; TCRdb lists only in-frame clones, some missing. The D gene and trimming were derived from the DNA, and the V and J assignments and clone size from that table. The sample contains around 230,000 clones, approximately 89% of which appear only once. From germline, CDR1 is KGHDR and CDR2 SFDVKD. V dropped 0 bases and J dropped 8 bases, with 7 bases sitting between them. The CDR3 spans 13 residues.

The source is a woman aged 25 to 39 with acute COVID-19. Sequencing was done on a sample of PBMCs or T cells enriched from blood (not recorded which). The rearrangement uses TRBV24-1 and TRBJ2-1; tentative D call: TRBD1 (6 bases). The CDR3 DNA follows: TGTGCCACCAGTGATTTGGGGGGCCATGAGCAGTTCTTC. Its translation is CATSDLGGHEQFF.